This TCR beta chain was sequenced during a study of blood T cell repertoires in COVID-19. Study information: Samples representing acute and convalescent COVID-19 were sourced from the United States, Italy and Spain. PBMCs, B-cell-depleted T cells, or T cells provided the cDNA or gDNA that made up the material.

This CDR3 has 15 residues. V lost 5 bases and J lost 0, with 11 bases in between. The germline CDR1 and CDR2 sequences are MNHEY and SVGAGI. The Seattle patients, enrolled during active infection, were followed longitudinally. Original methodology: Amplifying reference gene primers gave estimates of nucleated cell counts. Data came from immunoSEQ multiplex PCR; TCRdb stores just in-frame clones and leaves some out. The V and J calls and clone size were taken over from that table, and D and trimming were inferred from the DNA. The sample yields roughly 190,000 clones, roughly 94% seen once. The sequence was collected from a man aged 25-45 years with COVID-19, enrolled during active disease. This chain joins TRBV6-5 and TRBJ1-3, with D possibly TRBD1 on 6 matching bases. Sequences were obtained from peripheral blood. The chain's CDR3 is CASSLRGGSGNTIYF. The CDR3, as DNA: TGTGCCAGCAGTCTGCGAGGGGGCTCTGGAAACACCATATATTTT.